This record looks at one T cell receptor (beta chain) sequence and its context. Its recognized antigen is unknown. No per-base quality is available; no much larger clone lies one base away. Receptor amplification or capture employed the immunoSEQ multiplex PCR assay. In the original analysis: A statistical classification framework was developed to diagnose cytomegalovirus status using the catalog of TCR beta chain sequences. TCRdb stores this immuneACCESS table with in-frame sequences only. Part of the clones is absent; in the studies checked, under half of the shortfall reflects unresolved V genes, and no reason is known for the rest. V and J calls and clone size follow that table, whereas D and trimming were derived from the DNA. The sample table shows about 330,000 clones, and roughly 88% are seen once. The top ten hold 0.84% of the sample. Donors formed part of the validation cohort, which comprised over a hundred subjects and was distinct from the first cohort of some 700 subjects.

These data belong to a study of cytomegalovirus exposure and HLA in healthy donors (dated by TCRdb to 2017 to 2019). Regarding the study in general: According to a later analysis, one platform produced both the 110 or so validation repertoires and the roughly 650 repertoires of the first cohort. The aim of the study was to test whether cataloging public T cell receptors could identify signatures of past pathogen exposure. Along with the approximately 700-subject first cohort, a separate validation cohort of about 110 different subjects was used. To predict cytomegalovirus infection status, the study combined high-throughput TCR immunosequencing, statistical association of individual TCRs with disease status, and machine learning.

Between the V and J ends, shortened by 0 bases and 4 bases respectively, the junction contains 7 bases. Via the germline V gene (reference sequence), CDR1 is SEHNR and CDR2 FQNEAQ. The CDR3 holds 14 amino acids from the cysteine to the phenylalanine. Only the CDR3 part of the read is kept: 42 bases, read in frame from the first base. On the study overall, not on this receptor specifically: A later analysis lacked HLA typing for the validation cohort, so it scored co-occurrence in that cohort across all 110 or so repertoires. Across donors, most TCR sequences were observed very rarely, whereas some public TCRs were present in many individuals. In the study, around 150 TCR beta chains were listed as associated with cytomegalovirus. The authors suggested that the approach could potentially be generalized to other disease states and immunological phenotypes. In both the original and validation cohorts, the classifier was reported to diagnose cytomegalovirus status with high specificity and sensitivity. A few of the identified cytomegalovirus-associated TCR beta chains were confirmed in vitro to be specific for cytomegalovirus antigens. A later analysis found that TCRs clustered in the first cohort also tended to co-occur in the 120 validation repertoires, with 94% of cluster scores above 0.

Material: PBMCs. The receptor was isolated from a woman aged 18-35 years in good health and CMV-seronegative. Recombination joined TRBV7-9 with TRBJ2-4; possibly the D gene is TRBD2, per 5 matching bases. The DNA reads as follows: TGTGCCAGCAGCTTAGCAGCGGAGAAAAACATTCAGTACTTC. The translation is CASSLAAEKNIQYF.